Listed below are T cell receptor beta chains from one sample, sequenced in a study of CD8+ T cells in alopecia areata. The data were produced by immunoSEQ multiplex PCR, yet TCRdb's version contains in-frame clones alone and is incomplete. Of fewer than 250,000 clones listed, 50% to 60% were seen once; the top ten hold 0.65% to 0.7%. Sequencing was performed on CD4+ T cells sorted from blood, taken at week 4, from a patient treated with tofacitinib. The origin of the receptors is a human donor with alopecia areata. Both conserved end residues are part of each CDR3. A D gene is named only where the DNA matches it firmly. Clone size is not always given. Where it is, it says once, few, many or a class for expanded clones.

J: TRBJ2-2; D: -; V: TRBV11-2; size: few; CDR3: CASSLGQRNTGELFF; DNA: TGTGCCAGCAGCTTAGGACAGAGGAACACCGGGGAGCTGTTTTTT
J: TRBJ2-5; D: TRBD2; V: TRBV7-3; size: -; CDR3: CASSIGTSGQETQYF; DNA: TGTGCCAGCAGCATCGGGACTAGCGGACAAGAGACCCAGTACTTC
J: TRBJ2-2; D: TRBD1; V: TRBV18; size: -; CDR3: CASSRQGYTGELFF; DNA: TGTGCCAGCTCAAGACAGGGGTACACCGGGGAGCTGTTTTTT
J: TRBJ1-4; D: -; V: TRBV29-1; size: -; CDR3: CSVDLSTGIGEKLFF; DNA: TGCAGCGTTGACCTAAGTACAGGGATAGGCGAAAAACTGTTTTTT
J: TRBJ1-4; D: -; V: TRBV6-6; size: few; CDR3: CASSYSAGTEFF; DNA: TGTGCCAGCAGTTACTCCGCAGGCACCGAGTTTTTT
J: TRBJ2-7; D: TRBD2; V: TRBV15; size: -; CDR3: CATSYLAGASSYEQYF; DNA: TGTGCCACCAGCTATCTAGCGGGGGCCAGCTCCTACGAGCAGTACTTC
J: TRBJ1-4; D: -; V: TRBV30; size: -; CDR3: CAWSGDYNEKLFF; DNA: TGTGCCTGGAGCGGCGACTATAATGAAAAACTGTTTTTT
J: TRBJ2-1; D: -; V: TRBV9; size: -; CDR3: CASSPAAELAAEQFF; DNA: TGTGCCAGCAGCCCCGCGGCAGAGCTAGCAGCTGAGCAGTTCTTC
J: TRBJ1-2; D: TRBD1; V: TRBV2; size: -; CDR3: CASKQTGTAYGYTF; DNA: TGTGCCAGCAAACAGACAGGGACCGCCTATGGCTACACCTTC
J: TRBJ2-7; D: TRBD2; V: TRBV9; size: -; CDR3: CASSVSGNSYEQYF; DNA: TGTGCCAGCAGCGTAAGCGGGAACTCCTACGAGCAGTACTTC
J: TRBJ2-1; D: TRBD2; V: TRBV4-2; size: -; CDR3: CASSPRAGGINEQFF; DNA: TGTGCCAGCAGCCCACGAGCGGGAGGGATAAATGAGCAGTTCTTC
J: TRBJ2-6; D: -; V: TRBV19; size: once; CDR3: CASSIRTATRSGANVLTF; DNA: TGTGCCAGTAGTATTCGGACAGCGACTCGCTCTGGGGCCAACGTCCTGACTTTC
J: TRBJ1-5; D: -; V: TRBV11-2; size: -; CDR3: CASSLGSKGYQPQHF; DNA: TGTGCCAGCAGCTTAGGTTCTAAGGGCTATCAGCCCCAGCATTTT
J: TRBJ2-7; D: TRBD1; V: TRBV18; size: -; CDR3: CASSPPGTGTYEQYF; DNA: TGTGCCAGCTCACCTCCCGGGACAGGGACCTACGAGCAGTACTTC
J: TRBJ1-2; D: -; V: TRBV5-4; size: few; CDR3: CASSLDRMHGYTF; DNA: TGTGCCAGCAGCTTGGACAGGATGCATGGCTACACCTTC
J: TRBJ2-7; D: -; V: TRBV23-1; size: -; CDR3: CASSLPLRVEGRDEQYF; DNA: TGCGCCAGCAGTCTCCCTCTTCGCGTAGAGGGCCGGGACGAGCAGTACTTC
J: TRBJ2-2; D: TRBD1; V: TRBV7-2; size: few; CDR3: CASRVQGSSGELFF; DNA: TGTGCCAGCAGAGTACAGGGGTCGTCCGGGGAGCTGTTTTTT
J: TRBJ1-5; D: -; V: TRBV28; size: -; CDR3: CASSGSNQPQHF; DNA: TGTGCCAGCAGCGGGAGCAATCAGCCCCAGCATTTT
J: TRBJ1-2; D: TRBD1; V: TRBV30; size: -; CDR3: CAWSADRGGGYTF; DNA: TGTGCCTGGAGTGCGGACAGGGGTGGTGGCTACACCTTC
J: TRBJ2-1; D: TRBD2; V: TRBV5-1; size: few; CDR3: CASSLEGTSGNEQFF; DNA: TGCGCCAGCAGCTTGGAGGGGACTAGCGGCAATGAGCAGTTCTTC
J: TRBJ2-1; D: TRBD2; V: TRBV25-1; size: -; CDR3: CASSGVSGRYNEQFF; DNA: TGTGCCAGCAGTGGGGTTAGCGGGAGGTACAATGAGCAGTTCTTC
J: TRBJ2-6; D: -; V: TRBV27; size: -; CDR3: CASSSSSLGANVLTF; DNA: TGTGCCAGCAGTTCGTCTAGTCTCGGGGCCAACGTCCTGACTTTC
J: TRBJ2-7; D: -; V: TRBV4-3; size: few; CDR3: CASSLGTANPDEQYF; DNA: TGCGCCAGCAGCCTTGGTACAGCTAATCCAGACGAGCAGTACTTC
J: TRBJ2-7; D: -; V: TRBV5-1; size: -; CDR3: CASSSQGYSYEQYF; DNA: TGCGCCAGCAGCTCGCAGGGGTACTCCTACGAGCAGTACTTC
J: TRBJ1-1; D: -; V: TRBV5-6; size: -; CDR3: CASTLSGGPGTEAFF; DNA: TGTGCCAGCACCCTAAGCGGGGGGCCTGGTACTGAAGCTTTCTTT
J: TRBJ2-7; D: TRBD1; V: TRBV29-1; size: -; CDR3: CSPRGQSDYEQYF; DNA: TGCAGCCCACGGGGACAGAGCGACTACGAGCAGTACTTC
J: TRBJ2-2; D: -; V: TRBV15; size: -; CDR3: CATSNQRAGELFF; DNA: TGTGCCACCAGCAACCAGCGGGCCGGGGAGCTGTTTTTT
J: TRBJ2-3; D: -; V: TRBV2; size: -; CDR3: CASSALGDTQYF; DNA: TGTGCCAGCAGCGCCCTGGGAGATACGCAGTATTTT
J: TRBJ1-1; D: -; V: TRBV6-5; size: -; CDR3: CASSSRPVLDTEAFF; DNA: TGTGCCAGCAGTTCCCGCCCGGTTTTGGACACTGAAGCTTTCTTT
J: TRBJ2-5; D: TRBD2; V: TRBV28; size: few; CDR3: CASTVGGRGQETQYF; DNA: TGTGCCAGCACCGTTGGCGGGAGGGGCCAAGAGACCCAGTACTTC
J: TRBJ1-1; D: -; V: TRBV29-1; size: -; CDR3: CSVVEGNTEAFF; DNA: TGCAGCGTTGTAGAGGGGAACACTGAAGCTTTCTTT
J: TRBJ2-2; D: -; V: TRBV6-5; size: few; CDR3: CASSSGIPGELFF; DNA: TGTGCCAGCAGTTCCGGGATTCCCGGGGAGCTGTTTTTT
J: TRBJ1-2; D: -; V: TRBV7-9; size: -; CDR3: CASSFGMGTEGYTF; DNA: TGTGCCAGCAGCTTCGGTATGGGGACGGAAGGCTACACCTTC
J: TRBJ1-1; D: -; V: TRBV6-5; size: -; CDR3: CASSTQGKQTFF; DNA: TGTGCCAGCAGTACCCAGGGGAAACAGACTTTCTTT
J: TRBJ2-1; D: -; V: TRBV5-6; size: -; CDR3: CASSLVPPLSSYNEQFF; DNA: TGTGCCAGCAGCTTGGTTCCCCCCCTCAGCTCCTACAATGAGCAGTTCTTC
J: TRBJ2-3; D: -; V: TRBV29-1; size: -; CDR3: CSVGLSGAHTDTQYF; DNA: TGCAGCGTTGGGTTGAGCGGCGCCCACACAGATACGCAGTATTTT
J: TRBJ1-1; D: -; V: TRBV7-9; size: -; CDR3: CASSHRDYTEAFF; DNA: TGTGCCAGCAGCCACAGGGACTACACTGAAGCTTTCTTT
J: TRBJ2-1; D: TRBD2; V: TRBV29-1; size: -; CDR3: CSAPTPGGSFYNEQFF; DNA: TGCAGCGCACCGACCCCTGGCGGGAGTTTTTACAATGAGCAGTTCTTC
J: TRBJ2-3; D: -; V: TRBV23-1; size: -; CDR3: CASNEGRNSTDTQYF; DNA: TGCGCCAGCAACGAGGGGCGAAATAGCACAGATACGCAGTATTTT
J: TRBJ2-5; D: -; V: TRBV7-9; size: -; CDR3: CASSFRDSQYF; DNA: TGTGCCAGCAGCTTCCGGGACTCCCAGTACTTC
J: TRBJ2-1; D: TRBD2; V: TRBV7-9; size: few; CDR3: CASSFSGRGNEQFF; DNA: TGTGCCAGCAGCTTTAGCGGGAGAGGGAATGAGCAGTTCTTC
J: TRBJ2-5; D: -; V: TRBV30; size: once; CDR3: CAWSFGPIETQYF; DNA: TGTGCCTGGAGTTTTGGGCCCATAGAGACCCAGTACTTC
J: TRBJ2-3; D: -; V: TRBV29-1; size: -; CDR3: CSVVGRAGTDTQYF; DNA: TGCAGCGTTGTCGGTCGGGCCGGCACAGATACGCAGTATTTT
J: TRBJ2-5; D: -; V: TRBV30; size: -; CDR3: CAWSVRTHLETQYF; DNA: TGTGCCTGGAGTGTACGGACTCACTTGGAGACCCAGTACTTC
J: TRBJ1-1; D: -; V: TRBV30; size: -; CDR3: CAWRRGLNTEAFF; DNA: TGTGCCTGGAGGAGGGGACTGAACACTGAAGCTTTCTTT
J: TRBJ2-1; D: TRBD2; V: TRBV28; size: once; CDR3: CASISGGSYNEQFF; DNA: TGTGCCAGCATCTCGGGGGGCTCCTACAATGAGCAGTTCTTC
J: TRBJ2-5; D: -; V: TRBV7-6; size: -; CDR3: CASSFGFGGAAQETQYF; DNA: TGTGCCAGCAGCTTTGGCTTTGGCGGGGCAGCCCAAGAGACCCAGTACTTC
J: TRBJ1-1; D: -; V: TRBV18; size: -; CDR3: CASSPLGGTEAFF; DNA: TGTGCCAGCTCACCACTGGGAGGCACTGAAGCTTTCTTT